This T cell receptor beta chain is from a study of post-analysis software for immune sequencing data. Germline V gene sequence: CDR1 SQVTM, CDR2 ANQGSEA. The V gene lost 4 bases and the J gene lost 5 bases, with 8 bases spanning the gap. CDR3 length: 11 residues. Carried by the TCR beta cDNA libraries were unique molecular identifiers. About 500,000 cDNA molecules were obtained from approximately 1 to 10 million T cells. TCRdb itself ran the PCR reads through MiXCR, one entry per CDR3 protein. There are hundreds of thousands of distinct CDR3 sequences in the sample; around 40% occur only once, and roughly 12% lies in the top ten. A few counts support this clonotype. As yet, its antigen is unknown. Study-wide points: Samples prepared in the same batch strongly co-clustered by F measure. Included in a set of four or five TRBV segments more frequent in patients than controls were TRBV5-6, TRBV5-1 and TRBV20-1.

V usage is TRBV29-1 and J usage is TRBJ2-5; D gene uncertain. This TCR derives from a girl between 10 and 17 years old with multiple sclerosis. Sequencing was carried out using blood. This chain's CDR3 is CSVAVRETQYF. For the CDR3, the DNA is TGCAGCGTTGCAGTCCGGGAGACCCAGTACTTC.